The rows below give T cell receptor beta chains drawn from one sample of a study of radiotherapy plus CTLA-4 blockade in lung cancer. Clones were read by immunoSEQ multiplex PCR, and TCRdb kept only the in-frame ones, dropping some. This repertoire shows 70,000 to 90,000 clones, around 81% found once; its top ten account for over 20%. This sample comprised peripheral blood, obtained from a patient treated with radiotherapy plus ipilimumab. All receptors come from a human donor with non-small cell lung cancer whose response to radiotherapy plus ipilimumab could not be evaluated. Some clones in this sample may be carry-over from other donors' samples. The CDR3 runs from the conserved cysteine through the conserved F or W. D genes are given only for firm matches. Clone size appears in some rows only: once, few, many, or a class for an expanded clone.

D	J	size	V	length	DNA	CDR3
NA	TRBJ1-2	NA	TRBV30	12	TGTGCCTGGCCTAGCGAGAGTCGTGGCTACACCTTC	CAWPSESRGYTF
NA	TRBJ1-1	once	TRBV6-5	15	TGTGCCAGCAGTTACTCGAGCGGGGGCTCGACTGAAGCTTTCTTT	CASSYSSGGSTEAFF
NA	TRBJ2-5	once	TRBV5-4	15	TGTGCCAGCAGCTTGTGGGGGGGCGACCAAGAGACCCAGTACTTC	CASSLWGGDQETQYF
NA	TRBJ1-4	NA	TRBV25-1	17	TGTGCCAGCAGTGAATCCGGGAAGGGGGTTCTAAGTGAAAAACTGTTTTTT	CASSESGKGVLSEKLFF
NA	TRBJ2-7	NA	TRBV27	9	TGTGCCTATCCAGGAATGACGTACTTC	CAYPGMTYF
NA	TRBJ1-5	NA	TRBV28	14	TGTGCCAGCAATTCCTTTAATAGCAATCAGCCCCAGCATTTT	CASNSFNSNQPQHF
TRBD2	TRBJ2-3	NA	TRBV7-2	15	TGTGCCAGCAGCTTAGGGCGGGGGGCGTCAGATACGCAGTATTTT	CASSLGRGASDTQYF
TRBD2	TRBJ2-3	NA	TRBV4-2	14	TGTGCCAGCAGCCAAAGGCTAGCGGGAGATACGCAGTATTTT	CASSQRLAGDTQYF
NA	TRBJ2-3	NA	TRBV5-4	16	TGTGCCAGCAGCAAAGGGACTCAACACATGACAGATACGCAGTATTTT	CASSKGTQHMTDTQYF
TRBD1	TRBJ1-2	NA	TRBV2	17	TGTGCCAGCAGTGAAGCGTGGGGACAGTACGGGCGGTATGGCTACACCTTC	CASSEAWGQYGRYGYTF
NA	TRBJ2-5	once	TRBV25-1	15	TGTGCCAGCAGTGAATGGCAGGGCTTAGAAGAGACCCAGTACTTC	CASSEWQGLEETQYF
NA	TRBJ1-5	NA	TRBV6-5	15	TGTGCCAGCAGACGGACAGTTTATAGCAATCAGCCCCAGCATTTT	CASRRTVYSNQPQHF
NA	TRBJ1-2	few	TRBV4-1	13	TGCGCCAGCAGCCAAGAGGGAGCCTCTGGCTACACCTTC	CASSQEGASGYTF
NA	TRBJ1-6	NA	TRBV5-1	12	TGCGCCAGCAGCTTGGTCTCCTCACCCCTCCACTTT	CASSLVSSPLHF
TRBD1	TRBJ1-2	NA	TRBV4-1	16	TGCGCCAGCAGCCAACCACCAGGGGGCCCAAACTATGGCTACACCTTC	CASSQPPGGPNYGYTF
NA	TRBJ2-5	NA	TRBV27	16	TGTGCCTCTGGTGGACCGTGGCAGGGGAAAGGAGAGACCCAGTACTTC	CASGGPWQGKGETQYF
TRBD1	TRBJ1-2	NA	TRBV6-1	13	TGTGCCAGCAGCCGACAGGGGAACTATGGCTACACCTTC	CASSRQGNYGYTF
NA	TRBJ1-3	NA	TRBV5-1	16	TGCGCCAGCAGCCAACAGCTTTCGAACTCTGGAAACACCATATATTTT	CASSQQLSNSGNTIYF
TRBD1	TRBJ1-1	NA	TRBV29-1	14	TGCAGCGTCGCCCCGGGACAGGAGAACACTGAAGCTTTCTTT	CSVAPGQENTEAFF
NA	TRBJ1-6	NA	TRBV5-4	14	TGTGCCAGCAGCTCCAGGGTGGCAGATTCACCCCTCCACTTT	CASSSRVADSPLHF
NA	TRBJ1-6	NA	TRBV2	16	TGTGCCAGCAGTAGGGGGGGTAGGACAGACCTTTCACCCCTCCACTTT	CASSRGGRTDLSPLHF
TRBD1	TRBJ1-2	NA	TRBV6-5	12	TGTGCCAGCACCAGGGGGTATAGTGGCTACACCTTC	CASTRGYSGYTF
TRBD2	TRBJ2-2	NA	TRBV19	17	TGTGCCAGTAGTATCCCCCCGCTAGCGGCGAACACCGGGGAGCTGTTTTTT	CASSIPPLAANTGELFF
NA	TRBJ1-5	NA	TRBV5-6	16	TGTGCCAGCAGCTTGTCCGACAGTACTAGCAATCAGCCCCAGCATTTT	CASSLSDSTSNQPQHF
NA	TRBJ2-7	few	TRBV30	11	TGTGCCTGGAGTGTCTCTAACGAGCAGTACTTC	CAWSVSNEQYF
NA	TRBJ1-5	NA	TRBV15	15	TGTGCCACCAGCAGAGGGCCAGATAGCAATCAGCCCCAGCATTTT	CATSRGPDSNQPQHF
NA	TRBJ2-3	NA	TRBV19	15	TGTGCCAGTAGGATTGGGCAGGCGAGAGCAGATACGCAGTATTTT	CASRIGQARADTQYF
NA	TRBJ1-1	NA	TRBV19	15	TGTGCCAGCACCAACCCGGCGGGGGAGAACACTGAAGCTTTCTTT	CASTNPAGENTEAFF
NA	TRBJ2-7	NA	TRBV14	13	TGTGCCAGCAGCCAAGGAGTGTCCTACGAGCAGTACTTC	CASSQGVSYEQYF
NA	TRBJ1-1	NA	TRBV7-8	14	TGTGCCAGCAGTTTTGGGGGGACCAACACTGAAGCTTTCTTT	CASSFGGTNTEAFF
NA	TRBJ1-6	NA	TRBV5-4	14	TGTGCCAGCAGCTTGGAACGGGGTAATTCACCCCTCCACTTT	CASSLERGNSPLHF
NA	TRBJ2-5	few	TRBV7-9	15	TGTGCCAGCAGCTTCGGTGGGGGCCTCCAAGAGACCCAGTACTTC	CASSFGGGLQETQYF
NA	TRBJ2-5	NA	TRBV5-1	14	TGCGCCAGCAGCTTGGCGGCAGGGCAAGAGACCCAGTACTTC	CASSLAAGQETQYF
TRBD1	TRBJ1-1	NA	TRBV5-1	14	TGCGCCAGCAGCGTGCAGGGGGTGGGCACTGAAGCTTTCTTT	CASSVQGVGTEAFF
TRBD1	TRBJ2-7	NA	TRBV7-6	15	TGTGCCAGCAGCTTCGCAGGGACAGGGTCCTACGAGCAGTACTTC	CASSFAGTGSYEQYF
NA	TRBJ2-1	NA	TRBV7-2	16	TGTGCCAGCAGACCCAGGGCCGGACAGTCCTACAATGAGCAGTTCTTC	CASRPRAGQSYNEQFF
NA	TRBJ1-2	NA	TRBV7-2	15	TGTGCCAGCAGCGGTCAGGGAAGGTCTAACTATGGCTACACCTTC	CASSGQGRSNYGYTF
NA	TRBJ2-3	NA	TRBV4-2	18	TGTGCCAGCAGCCAAGACCGAAGGTGGACAGCATTAGAAGATACGCAGTATTTT	CASSQDRRWTALEDTQYF
NA	TRBJ1-5	NA	TRBV25-1	12	TGTGCCAGCAGTGGCCCCGGGGGGGCCCAGCATTTT	CASSGPGGAQHF
TRBD1	TRBJ1-1	NA	TRBV6-6	16	TGTGCCAGCAGAGATACAGGGGATATCATGAACACTGAAGCTTTCTTT	CASRDTGDIMNTEAFF
TRBD2	TRBJ2-5	NA	TRBV4-1	14	TGCGCCAGCAGCCTCGGGACTAGCGGGGAGACCCAGTACTTC	CASSLGTSGETQYF
TRBD1	TRBJ2-1	NA	TRBV5-1	14	TGCGCCAGCAGCCATGGGGACAGTTACAATGAGCAGTTCTTC	CASSHGDSYNEQFF
NA	TRBJ1-6	NA	TRBV21-1	22	TGTGCCAGCAGCAAACCCCCTCCGGGGACAGGAGCTTCGAGCTCCTATAATTCACCCCTCCACTTT	CASSKPPPGTGASSSYNSPLHF
NA	TRBJ1-6	NA	TRBV28	17	TGTGCCAGCAGTAGGTTTAAGGGGCGCTACGGGAATTCACCCCTCCACTTT	CASSRFKGRYGNSPLHF
TRBD2	TRBJ2-3	NA	TRBV7-3	15	TGTGCCAGCAGCTTAAGGCGGGGGGTAGCAGATACGCAGTATTTT	CASSLRRGVADTQYF
NA	TRBJ2-1	once	TRBV6-5	13	TGTACAACTCACCGGGACATGGGCCTGGAGCAGTTCTTC	CTTHRDMGLEQFF